This T cell receptor beta chain originates from a study of regulatory T cells in long-lasting Graves disease listed by TCRdb under 2021. Context from the whole study: Persistent Graves' disease was defined as antithyroid drug treatment for over 5 years with persistently positive TSH receptor autoantibodies. A total of approximately 35 samples underwent TCR sequencing: 13 from persistent and some 20 from newly diagnosed Graves' disease patients. This study used TCR sequencing and RNA sequencing of peripheral blood to compare persistent Graves' disease patients against newly diagnosed Graves' disease patients. Antithyroid drugs had been taken for approximately 10 years on average by persistent Graves' disease patients in the clinical cohort. The study was conducted in China and was registered as a clinical trial. What the authors observed across the whole study: More public clonotypes were shared among persistent patients (fewer than 3,000) than among newly diagnosed patients (approximately 930). Compared with newly diagnosed patients, persistent Graves' disease patients had lower TCR Shannon entropy and fewer highly expanded clones, which suggests clonal expansion. Sequencing and analysis were limited to the TCR beta chain. Persistent disease showed preferential use of TRBV28, TRBJ1-2 and TRBJ2-5, whereas newly diagnosed disease favored TRBV20-1 and TRBJ2-1. The study examined only peripheral blood because the primary lesion, thyroid tissue, could not be accessed. As a limitation, the authors acknowledged that the small sample size may reduce accuracy.

The CDR3 covers 15 residues, taking in both the cysteine and the phenylalanine. Only the CDR3 DNA stays, 45 bases, in frame from base 1. Trimming costs V 6 bases and J 4 bases, and their ends lie 18 bases apart. The germline V gene sets CDR1 to MDHEN and CDR2 to SYDVKM. The library was obtained by multiplex PCR. Sequenced on an Illumina HiSeq 4000. TCR beta libraries were built with iRepertoire HTBI primers and Arm-PCR amplification of CDR3 regions. Before sequencing, the PCR products went through gel purification. From the authors' description of their analysis: A total of around 66 TRBV and about 13 TRBJ segments were identified across samples and were used for gene usage analysis of CDR3 amino acid clonotypes. COPE and FqMerger were used to merge the filtered high-quality paired reads into contigs. BLAST was used to align contigs to IMGT TRBV, TRBD and TRBJ reference genes, with CDR3 defined following IMGT. Any clonotype with a frequency above 0.1% was classified as a highly expanded clone. Shannon entropy served as the measure of repertoire diversity, while the Gini coefficient captured V-J evenness. A clonotype found in more than one individual was treated as public. TCRdb reworked the public reads: Q25 trimming with fastp, MiXCR clone assembly, productive beta chains retained. CDR3 protein duplicates are merged, each entry listing the most common genes and DNA. These V and J calls rely on TCRdb rather than the paper's analysis. The sample records a few hundred thousand distinct CDR3 sequences, about 20% of which are singletons. The top ten hold about 26% of the sample.

This clonotype was detected ten times or more. There is no known antigen for this receptor. Base qualities are not provided; no much larger clone lies one nucleotide away. The time point label of this sample denotes: persistent/refractory GD, antithyroid drugs over 5 years with positive TRAb. RNA was extracted from PBMCs in TRIzol for both TCR sequencing and RNA sequencing. The diagnosis of Graves' disease was made according to American Thyroid Association guidelines. Recruitment of patients was carried out at an endocrinology department in Xi'an, China. From each patient, approximately 9.9 milliliters of peripheral blood was collected into an EDTA anticoagulant tube. Ficoll Paque Plus density gradient separation was used to isolate PBMCs, and no further T cell sorting was performed. An Agilent 2100 Bioanalyzer and agarose gel were used to check RNA quality, and a NanoDrop 2000 was used to measure RNA concentration.

The origin of this receptor is a female donor with Graves disease. The rearrangement combines TRBV28 with TRBJ1-1, with TRBD1 as a weak D call on 5 bases. Sequencing was performed on peripheral blood mononuclear cells (PBMCs), taken when the disease was refractory, from a patient treated with antithyroid drugs. Here is the DNA: TGTGCCAGCAGCTACCGGGCAGGTGGGACCACTGAAGCTTTCTTT. Its product reads: CASSYRAGGTTEAFF.